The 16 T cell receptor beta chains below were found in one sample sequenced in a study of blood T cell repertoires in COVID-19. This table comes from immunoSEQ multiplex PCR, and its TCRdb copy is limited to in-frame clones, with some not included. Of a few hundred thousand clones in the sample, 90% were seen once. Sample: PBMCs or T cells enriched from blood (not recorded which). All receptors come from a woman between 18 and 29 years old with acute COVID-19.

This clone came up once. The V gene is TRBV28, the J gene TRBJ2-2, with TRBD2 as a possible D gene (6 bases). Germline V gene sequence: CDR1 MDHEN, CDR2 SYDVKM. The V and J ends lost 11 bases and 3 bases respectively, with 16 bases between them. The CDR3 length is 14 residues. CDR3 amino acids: CAGAGGRDTGELFF. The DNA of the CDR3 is TGTGCCGGTGCCGGGGGAAGGGACACCGGGGAGCTGTTTTTT.

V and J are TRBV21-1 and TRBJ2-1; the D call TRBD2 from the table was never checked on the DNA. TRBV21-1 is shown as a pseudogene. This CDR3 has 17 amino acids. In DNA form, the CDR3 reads TGTGCCAGCAGCAAAAAGGCCGAGGGACTCACAATAGATGAGCAGTTCTTC. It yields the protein CASSKKAEGLTIDEQFF.

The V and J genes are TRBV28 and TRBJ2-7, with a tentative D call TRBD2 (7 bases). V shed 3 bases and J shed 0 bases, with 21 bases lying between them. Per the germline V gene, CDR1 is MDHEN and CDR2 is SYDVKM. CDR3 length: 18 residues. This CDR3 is CASSFGGRRGRASYEQYF. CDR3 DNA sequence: TGTGCCAGCAGTTTCGGGGGCCGTAGGGGGAGGGCCTCCTACGAGCAGTACTTC.

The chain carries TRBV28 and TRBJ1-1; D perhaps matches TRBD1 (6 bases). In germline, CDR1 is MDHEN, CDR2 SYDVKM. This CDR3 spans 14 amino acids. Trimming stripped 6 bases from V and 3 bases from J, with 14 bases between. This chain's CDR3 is CASSGRGAHTEAFF. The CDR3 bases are TGTGCCAGCAGCGGCCGGGGGGCACACACTGAAGCTTTCTTT. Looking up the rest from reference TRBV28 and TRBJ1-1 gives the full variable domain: DVKVTQSSRYLVKRTGEKVFLECVQDMDHENMFWYRQDPGLGLRLIYFSYDVKMKEKGDIPEGYSVSREKKERFSLILESASTNQTSMYLCASSGRGAHTEAFFGQGTRLTVV.

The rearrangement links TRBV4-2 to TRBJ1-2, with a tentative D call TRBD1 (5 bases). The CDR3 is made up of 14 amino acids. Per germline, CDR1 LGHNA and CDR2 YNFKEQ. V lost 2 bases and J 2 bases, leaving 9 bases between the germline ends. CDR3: CASSQQTENYGYTF. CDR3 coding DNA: TGTGCCAGCAGCCAACAGACAGAGAACTATGGCTACACCTTC.

The CDR3 is CAISEAGNTEAFF. In nucleotides, the CDR3 is TGTGCCATCAGTGAGGCAGGGAACACTGAAGCTTTCTTT. The V and J genes are TRBV10-3 and TRBJ1-1; D ambiguous. Germline CDR1 is ENHRY and CDR2 is SYGVKD. There are 13 residues in the CDR3. Trimming removed 2 bases at V and 1 base at J, with 5 bases between.

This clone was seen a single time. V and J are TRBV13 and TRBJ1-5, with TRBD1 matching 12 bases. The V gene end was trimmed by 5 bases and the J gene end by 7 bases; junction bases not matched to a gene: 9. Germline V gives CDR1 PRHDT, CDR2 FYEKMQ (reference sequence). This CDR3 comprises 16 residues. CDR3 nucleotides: TGTGCCAGCAGCAGCAGGGACAGGGGGCGAGGACAGCCCCAGCATTTT. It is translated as CASSSRDRGRGQPQHF.

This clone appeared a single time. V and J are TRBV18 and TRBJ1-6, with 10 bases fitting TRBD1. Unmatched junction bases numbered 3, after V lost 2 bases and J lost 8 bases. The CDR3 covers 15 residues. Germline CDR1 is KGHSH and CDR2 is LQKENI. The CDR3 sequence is CASSPGQGGDSPLHF. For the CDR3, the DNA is TGTGCCAGCTCACCAGGACAGGGGGGCGATTCACCCCTCCACTTT.

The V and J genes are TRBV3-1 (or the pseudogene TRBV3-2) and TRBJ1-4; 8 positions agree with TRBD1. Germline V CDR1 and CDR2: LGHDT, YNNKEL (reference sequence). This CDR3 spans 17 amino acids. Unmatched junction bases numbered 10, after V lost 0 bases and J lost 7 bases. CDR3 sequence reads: CASSQETGATWGEKLFF. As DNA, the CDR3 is TGTGCCAGCAGCCAAGAGACAGGGGCTACTTGGGGTGAAAAACTGTTTTTT.

CDR3 sequence reads: CASSLGGEIDEQFF. The CDR3 nucleotides read TGTGCCAGCAGCTTAGGGGGGGAGATCGATGAGCAGTTCTTC. This chain joins TRBV11-2 and TRBJ2-1; a weak D match, TRBD2 (6 bases). This CDR3 is 14 amino acids long. Looked up from germline, CDR1 is SGHAT and CDR2 is FQNNGV. Trimming stripped 1 base from V and 8 bases from J, with 12 bases between.

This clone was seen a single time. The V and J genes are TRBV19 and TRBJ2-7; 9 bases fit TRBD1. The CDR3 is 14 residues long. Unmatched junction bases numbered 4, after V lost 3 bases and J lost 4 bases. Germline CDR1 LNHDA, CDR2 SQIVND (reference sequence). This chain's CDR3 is CASSINRGLYEQYF. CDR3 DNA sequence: TGTGCCAGTAGTATTAACAGGGGGCTTTACGAGCAGTACTTC.

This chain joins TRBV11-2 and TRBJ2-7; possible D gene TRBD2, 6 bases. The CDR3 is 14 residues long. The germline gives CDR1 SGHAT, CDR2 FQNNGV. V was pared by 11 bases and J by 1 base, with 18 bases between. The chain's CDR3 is CAGALGGSSYEQYF. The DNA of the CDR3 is TGTGCCGGGGCCCTGGGGGGTTCGTCCTACGAGCAGTACTTC. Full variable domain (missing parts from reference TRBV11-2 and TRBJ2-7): EAGVAQSPRYKIIEKRQSVAFWCNPISGHATLYWYQQILGQGPKLLIQFQNNGVVDDSQLPKDRFSAERLKGVDSTLKIQPAKLEDSAVYLCAGALGGSSYEQYFGPGTRLTVT.

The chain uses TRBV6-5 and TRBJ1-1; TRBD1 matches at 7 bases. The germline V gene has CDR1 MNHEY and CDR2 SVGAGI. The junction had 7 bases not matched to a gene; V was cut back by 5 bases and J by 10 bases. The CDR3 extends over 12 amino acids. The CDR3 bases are TGTGCCAGCAGTAATTCCAGGGGGGTAGCTTTCTTT. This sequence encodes CASSNSRGVAFF.

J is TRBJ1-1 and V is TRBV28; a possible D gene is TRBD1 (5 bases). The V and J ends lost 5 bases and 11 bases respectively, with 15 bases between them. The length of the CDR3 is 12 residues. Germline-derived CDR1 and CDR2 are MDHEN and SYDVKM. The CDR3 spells CASSQLREDAFF. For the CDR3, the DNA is TGTGCCAGCAGTCAACTCAGGGAGGATGCTTTCTTT.

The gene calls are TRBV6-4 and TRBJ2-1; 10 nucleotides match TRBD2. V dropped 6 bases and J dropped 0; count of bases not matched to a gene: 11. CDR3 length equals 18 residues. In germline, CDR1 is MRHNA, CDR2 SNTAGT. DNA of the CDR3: TGTGCCAGCAGGAGAGCGGAAGCGGGAGGGCCCTCCTACAATGAGCAGTTCTTC. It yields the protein CASRRAEAGGPSYNEQFF.

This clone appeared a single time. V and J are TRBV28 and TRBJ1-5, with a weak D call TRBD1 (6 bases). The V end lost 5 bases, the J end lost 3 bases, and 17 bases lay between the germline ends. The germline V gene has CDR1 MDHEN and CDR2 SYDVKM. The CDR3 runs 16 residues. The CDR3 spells CASSLSDSFYNQPQHF. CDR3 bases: TGTGCCAGCAGTCTATCGGACAGTTTCTACAATCAGCCCCAGCATTTT.